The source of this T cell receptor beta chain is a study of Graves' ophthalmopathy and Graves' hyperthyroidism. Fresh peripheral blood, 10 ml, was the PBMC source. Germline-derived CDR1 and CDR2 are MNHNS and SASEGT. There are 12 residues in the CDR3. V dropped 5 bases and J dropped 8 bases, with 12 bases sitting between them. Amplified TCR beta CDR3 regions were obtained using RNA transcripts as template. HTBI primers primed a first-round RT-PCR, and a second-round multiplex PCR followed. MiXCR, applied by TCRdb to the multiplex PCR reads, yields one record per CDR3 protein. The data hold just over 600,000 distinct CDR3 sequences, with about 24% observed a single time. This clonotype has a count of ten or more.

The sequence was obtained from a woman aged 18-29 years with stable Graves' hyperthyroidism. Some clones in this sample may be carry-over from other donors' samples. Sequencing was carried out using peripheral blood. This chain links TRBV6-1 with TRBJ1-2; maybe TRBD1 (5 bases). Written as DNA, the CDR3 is TGTGCCAGCAGTCCCCGACAGACGGGCTACACCTTC. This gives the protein CASSPRQTGYTF.